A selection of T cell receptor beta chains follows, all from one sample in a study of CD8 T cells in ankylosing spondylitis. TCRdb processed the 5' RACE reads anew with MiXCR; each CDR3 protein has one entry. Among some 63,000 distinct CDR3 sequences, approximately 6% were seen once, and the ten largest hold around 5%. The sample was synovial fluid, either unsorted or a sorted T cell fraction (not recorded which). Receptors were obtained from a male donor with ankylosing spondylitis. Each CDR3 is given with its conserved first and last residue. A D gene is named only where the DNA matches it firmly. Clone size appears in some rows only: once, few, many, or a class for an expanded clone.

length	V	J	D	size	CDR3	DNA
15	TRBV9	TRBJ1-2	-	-	CASSPQSGVYYGYTF	TGTGCCAGCAGCCCACAGTCGGGGGTTTACTATGGCTACACCTTC
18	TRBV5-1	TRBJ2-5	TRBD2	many	CASSLVLAGGIERETQYF	TGCGCCAGCAGCTTGGTCCTAGCGGGAGGTATTGAGAGAGAGACCCAGTACTTC
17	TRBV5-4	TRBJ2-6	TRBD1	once	CASSLEIGTGGANVLTF	TGTGCCAGCAGCTTGGAGATTGGGACAGGCGGGGCCAACGTCCTGACTTTC
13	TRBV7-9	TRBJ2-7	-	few	CASSLAGHYEQYF	TGTGCCAGCAGCTTAGCCGGTCATTACGAGCAGTACTTC
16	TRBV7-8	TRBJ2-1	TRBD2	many	CASSFSGSGLANEQFF	TGTGCCAGCAGCTTTAGCGGGAGTGGATTGGCAAATGAGCAGTTCTTC
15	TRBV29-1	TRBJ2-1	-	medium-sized	CSVWGIPGKPYEQFF	TGCAGCGTTTGGGGGATCCCGGGAAAGCCCTATGAGCAGTTCTTC
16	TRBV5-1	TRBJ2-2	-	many	CASSAAGQRNTGELFF	TGCGCCAGCAGCGCGGCGGGACAGCGAAACACCGGGGAGCTGTTTTTT
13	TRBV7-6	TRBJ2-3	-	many	CASSLQQADTQYF	TGTGCCAGCAGCTTACAACAAGCAGATACGCAGTATTTT
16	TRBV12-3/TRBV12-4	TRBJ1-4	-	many	CASSPRGRLINEKLFF	TGTGCCAGCAGTCCACGCGGCAGGCTCATTAATGAAAAACTGTTTTTT
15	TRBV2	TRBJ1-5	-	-	CASSPGHPRSQPQHF	TGTGCCAGCAGCCCGGGACACCCAAGAAGTCAGCCCCAGCATTTT
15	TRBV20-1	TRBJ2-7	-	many	CSARDRVGGSYEQYF	TGCAGTGCTAGAGATCGGGTGGGGGGCTCCTACGAGCAGTACTTC
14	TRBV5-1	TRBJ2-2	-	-	CASSLGHNTGELFF	TGCGCCAGCAGCTTGGGGCATAACACCGGGGAGCTGTTTTTT
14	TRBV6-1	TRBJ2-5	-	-	CASQKGGRGETQYF	TGTGCCAGTCAAAAGGGGGGACGGGGAGAGACCCAGTACTTC
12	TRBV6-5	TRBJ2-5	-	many	CASSRQKETQYF	TGTGCCAGCAGCCGCCAAAAAGAGACCCAGTACTTC
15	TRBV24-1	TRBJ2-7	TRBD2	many	CATSDTAGGPYEQYF	TGTGCCACCAGTGATACAGCGGGAGGGCCTTACGAGCAGTACTTC
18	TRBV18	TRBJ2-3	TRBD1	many	CASSRVYRGQAGTDTQYF	TGTGCCAGCTCACGAGTCTACAGGGGGCAGGCCGGCACAGATACGCAGTATTTT
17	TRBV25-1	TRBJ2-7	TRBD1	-	CASSNPGQGALSYEQYF	TGTGCCAGCAGTAATCCGGGACAGGGGGCTCTTTCCTACGAGCAGTACTTC
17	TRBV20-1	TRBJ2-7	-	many	CSAQARGLGWRSYEQYF	TGCAGTGCCCAAGCTCGGGGGTTAGGGTGGCGCTCCTACGAGCAGTACTTC
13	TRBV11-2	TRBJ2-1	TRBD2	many	CAMKTSGSGKQFF	TGTGCCATGAAGACTAGCGGGAGCGGAAAGCAGTTCTTC
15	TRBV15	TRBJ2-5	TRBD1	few	CATAIDRGPQETQYF	TGTGCCACCGCGATAGACAGGGGGCCTCAAGAGACCCAGTACTTC
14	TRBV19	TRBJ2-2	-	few	CASTDGPNTGELFF	TGTGCCAGTACGGACGGACCGAACACCGGGGAGCTGTTTTTT
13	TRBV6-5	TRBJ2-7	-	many	CASSYPGFYEQYF	TGTGCCAGCAGTTATCCAGGGTTCTACGAGCAGTACTTC
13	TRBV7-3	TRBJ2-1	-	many	CASSLIEGSEQFF	TGTGCCAGCAGCTTAATAGAGGGCTCTGAGCAGTTCTTC